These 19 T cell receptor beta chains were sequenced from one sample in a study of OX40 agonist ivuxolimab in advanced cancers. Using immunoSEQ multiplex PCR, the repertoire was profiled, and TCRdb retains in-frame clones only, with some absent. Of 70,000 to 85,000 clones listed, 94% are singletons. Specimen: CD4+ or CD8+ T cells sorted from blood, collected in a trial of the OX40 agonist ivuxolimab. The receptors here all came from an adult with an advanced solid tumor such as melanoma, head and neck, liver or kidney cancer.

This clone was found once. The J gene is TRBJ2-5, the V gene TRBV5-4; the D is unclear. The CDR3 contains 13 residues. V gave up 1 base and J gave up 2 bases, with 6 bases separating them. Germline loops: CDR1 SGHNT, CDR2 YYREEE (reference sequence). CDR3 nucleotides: TGTGCCAGCAGCTTGCCGATACAAGAGACCCAGTACTTC. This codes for CASSLPIQETQYF.

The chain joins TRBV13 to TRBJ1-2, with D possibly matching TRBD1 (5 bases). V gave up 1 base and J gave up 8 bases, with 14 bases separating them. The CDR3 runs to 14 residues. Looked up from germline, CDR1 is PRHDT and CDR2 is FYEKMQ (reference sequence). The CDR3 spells CASSLEARAEGYTF. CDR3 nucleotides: TGTGCCAGCAGCTTAGAGGCCAGGGCGGAAGGCTACACCTTC.

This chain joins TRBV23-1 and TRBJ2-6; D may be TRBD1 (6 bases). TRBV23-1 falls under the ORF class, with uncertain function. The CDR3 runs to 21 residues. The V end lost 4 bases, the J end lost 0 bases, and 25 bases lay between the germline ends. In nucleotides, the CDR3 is TGCGCCAGCAGTCTAAATAATCGGTGGACAGCGTCCAACTCTGGGGCCAACGTCCTGACTTTC. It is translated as CASSLNNRWTASNSGANVLTF.

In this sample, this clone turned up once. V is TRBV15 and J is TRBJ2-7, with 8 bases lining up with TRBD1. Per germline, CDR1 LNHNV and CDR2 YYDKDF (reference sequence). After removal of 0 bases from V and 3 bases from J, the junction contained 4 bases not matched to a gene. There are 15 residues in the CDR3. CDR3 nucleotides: TGTGCCACCAGCAGAGAGAGGGACAGGTTCTACGAGCAGTACTTC. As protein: CATSRERDRFYEQYF.

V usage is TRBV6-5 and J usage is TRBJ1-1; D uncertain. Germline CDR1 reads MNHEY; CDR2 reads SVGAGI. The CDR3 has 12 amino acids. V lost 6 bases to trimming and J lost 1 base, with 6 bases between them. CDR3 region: CASRPGNTEAFF. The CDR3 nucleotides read TGTGCCAGCAGACCGGGGAACACTGAAGCTTTCTTT.

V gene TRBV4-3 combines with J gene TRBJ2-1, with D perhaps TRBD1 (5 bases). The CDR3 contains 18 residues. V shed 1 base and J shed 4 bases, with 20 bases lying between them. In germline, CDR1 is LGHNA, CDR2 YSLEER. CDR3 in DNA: TGCGCCAGCAGCCAAGGGAGCCCTCTGGAAAGGGGTTACAATGAGCAGTTCTTC. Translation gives CASSQGSPLERGYNEQFF.

The CDR3 DNA sequence: TGTGCCAGCAGCCCCCGGGACAGGGGGGGTCGCGCGCAGTATTTT. Amino acids: CASSPRDRGGRAQYF. The rearrangement uses TRBV11-2 and TRBJ2-3, with 11 bases aligning to TRBD1. The V gene's germline CDR1 is SGHAT and CDR2 FQNNGV. The ends lost 5 bases at V and 10 bases at J; junction bases unmatched: 11. The CDR3 loop spans 15 amino acids.

The DNA for the CDR3 is TGTGCCAGCAGCCAAGGGACGGTTTACGAGCAGTACTTC. Translating it yields CASSQGTVYEQYF. The rearrangement links TRBV4-2 to TRBJ2-7; D is undetermined. CDR1 and CDR2 from the germline V gene are LGHNA and YNFKEQ. V was pared by 1 base and J by 4 bases, with 8 bases between. The CDR3 runs to 13 residues.

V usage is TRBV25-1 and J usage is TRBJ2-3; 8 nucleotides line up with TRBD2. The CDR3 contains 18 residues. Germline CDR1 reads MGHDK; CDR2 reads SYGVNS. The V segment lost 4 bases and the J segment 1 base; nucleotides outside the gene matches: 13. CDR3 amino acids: CASSGFPSSGRGTDTQYF. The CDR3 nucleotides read TGTGCCAGCAGTGGGTTCCCCTCAAGCGGGAGAGGCACAGATACGCAGTATTTT.

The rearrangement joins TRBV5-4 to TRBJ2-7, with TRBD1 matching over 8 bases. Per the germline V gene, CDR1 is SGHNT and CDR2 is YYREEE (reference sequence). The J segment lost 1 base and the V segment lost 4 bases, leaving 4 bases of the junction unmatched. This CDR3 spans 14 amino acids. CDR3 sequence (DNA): TGTGCCAGCAGCGGCGGACAGGGATCCTACGAGCAGTACTTC. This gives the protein CASSGGQGSYEQYF.

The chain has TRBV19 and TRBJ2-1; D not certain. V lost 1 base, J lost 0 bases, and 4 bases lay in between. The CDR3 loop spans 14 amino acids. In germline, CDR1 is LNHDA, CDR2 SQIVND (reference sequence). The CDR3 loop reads CASSIGNSYNEQFF. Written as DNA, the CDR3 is TGTGCCAGTAGTATAGGGAACTCCTACAATGAGCAGTTCTTC.

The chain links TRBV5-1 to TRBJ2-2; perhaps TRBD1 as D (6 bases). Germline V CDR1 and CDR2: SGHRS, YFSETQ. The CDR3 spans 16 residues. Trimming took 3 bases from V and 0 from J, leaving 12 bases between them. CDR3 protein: CASSSGHLTNTGELFF. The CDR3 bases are TGCGCCAGCAGCTCGGGACACCTAACGAACACCGGGGAGCTGTTTTTT. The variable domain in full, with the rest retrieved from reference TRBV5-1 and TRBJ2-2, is KAGVTQTPRYLIKTRGQQVTLSCSPISGHRSVSWYQQTPGQGLQFLFEYFSETQRNKGNFPGRFSGRQFSNSRSEMNVSTLELGDSALYLCASSSGHLTNTGELFFGEGSRLTVL.

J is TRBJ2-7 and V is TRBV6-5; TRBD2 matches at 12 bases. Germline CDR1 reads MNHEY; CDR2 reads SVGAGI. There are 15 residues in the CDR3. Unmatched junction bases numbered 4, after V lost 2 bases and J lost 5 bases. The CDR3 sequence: CASSYAGTSGHEQYF. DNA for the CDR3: TGTGCCAGCAGTTACGCCGGGACTAGCGGGCACGAGCAGTACTTC.

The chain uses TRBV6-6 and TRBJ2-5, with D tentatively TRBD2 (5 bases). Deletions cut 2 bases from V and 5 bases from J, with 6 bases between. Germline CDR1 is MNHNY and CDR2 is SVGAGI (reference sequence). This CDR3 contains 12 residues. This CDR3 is CASSYERETQYF. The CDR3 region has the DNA TGTGCCAGCAGTTACGAGCGGGAGACCCAGTACTTC.

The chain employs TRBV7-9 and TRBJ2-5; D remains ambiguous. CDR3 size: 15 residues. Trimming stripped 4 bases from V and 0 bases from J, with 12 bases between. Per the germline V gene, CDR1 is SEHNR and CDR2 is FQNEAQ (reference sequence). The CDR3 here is CASSSSTMNQETQYF. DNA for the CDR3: TGTGCCAGCAGCTCCAGCACCATGAACCAAGAGACCCAGTACTTC.

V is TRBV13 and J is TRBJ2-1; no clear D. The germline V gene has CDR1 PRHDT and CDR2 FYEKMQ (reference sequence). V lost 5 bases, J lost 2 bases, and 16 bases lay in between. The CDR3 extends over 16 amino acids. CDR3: CASSARRSLPYNEQFF. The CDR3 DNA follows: TGTGCCAGCAGCGCCCGGCGGAGTCTCCCCTACAATGAGCAGTTCTTC.

The CDR3 sequence is CASSPDRDHGYTF. In DNA, the CDR3 is TGTGCCAGCAGCCCTGACAGGGATCATGGCTACACCTTC. The chain links TRBV11-3 to TRBJ1-2; TRBD1 matches 7 bases. CDR3 length: 13 residues. V trimming: 5 bases; J trimming: 6 bases; junction bases outside the gene matches: 6. The germline V gene has CDR1 SGHNT and CDR2 YENEEA.

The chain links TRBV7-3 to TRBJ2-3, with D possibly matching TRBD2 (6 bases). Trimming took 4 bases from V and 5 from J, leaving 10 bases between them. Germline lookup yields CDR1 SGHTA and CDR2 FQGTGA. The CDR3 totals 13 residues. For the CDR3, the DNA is TGTGCCAGCAGCTCCGGGGGAGGAGATACGCAGTATTTT. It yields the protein CASSSGGGDTQYF.

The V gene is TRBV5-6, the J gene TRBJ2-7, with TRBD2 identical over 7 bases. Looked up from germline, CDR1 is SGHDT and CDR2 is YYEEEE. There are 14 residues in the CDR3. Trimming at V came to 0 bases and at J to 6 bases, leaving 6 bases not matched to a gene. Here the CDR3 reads CASSLGDYVSEQYF. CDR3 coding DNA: TGTGCCAGCAGCTTGGGGGACTACGTATCCGAGCAGTACTTC.